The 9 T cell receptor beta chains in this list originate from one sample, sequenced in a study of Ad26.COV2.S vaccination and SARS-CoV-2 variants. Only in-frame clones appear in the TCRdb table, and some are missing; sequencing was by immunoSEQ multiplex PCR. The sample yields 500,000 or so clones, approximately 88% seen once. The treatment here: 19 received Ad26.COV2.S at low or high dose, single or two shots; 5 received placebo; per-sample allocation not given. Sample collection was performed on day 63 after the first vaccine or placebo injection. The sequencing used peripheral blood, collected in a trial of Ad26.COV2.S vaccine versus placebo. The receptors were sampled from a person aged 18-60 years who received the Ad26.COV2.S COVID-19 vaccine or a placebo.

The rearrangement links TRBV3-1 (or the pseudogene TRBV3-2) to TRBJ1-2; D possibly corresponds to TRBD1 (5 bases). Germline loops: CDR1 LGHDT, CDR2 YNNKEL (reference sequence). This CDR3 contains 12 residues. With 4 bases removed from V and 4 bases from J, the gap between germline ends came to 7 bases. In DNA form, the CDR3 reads TGTGCCAGCAGCCGTGGGGGCTATGGCTACACCTTC. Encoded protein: CASSRGGYGYTF.

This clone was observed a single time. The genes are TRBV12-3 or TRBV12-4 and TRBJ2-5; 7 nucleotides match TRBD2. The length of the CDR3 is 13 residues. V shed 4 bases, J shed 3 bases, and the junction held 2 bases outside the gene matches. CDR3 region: CASSWTSKETQYF. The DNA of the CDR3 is TGTGCCAGCAGTTGGACTAGTAAAGAGACCCAGTACTTC.

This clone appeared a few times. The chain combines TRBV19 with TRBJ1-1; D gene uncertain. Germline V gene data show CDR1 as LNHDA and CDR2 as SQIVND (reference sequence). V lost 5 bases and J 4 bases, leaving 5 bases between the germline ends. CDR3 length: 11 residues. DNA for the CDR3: TGTGCCAGTAGTTCGTTCACTGAAGCTTTCTTT. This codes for CASSSFTEAFF.

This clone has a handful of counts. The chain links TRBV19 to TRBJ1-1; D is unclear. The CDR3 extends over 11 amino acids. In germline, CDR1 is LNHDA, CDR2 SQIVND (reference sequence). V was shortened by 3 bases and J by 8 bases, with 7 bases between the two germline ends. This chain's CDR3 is CASSMQTEAFF. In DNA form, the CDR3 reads TGTGCCAGTAGTATGCAGACCGAAGCTTTCTTT.

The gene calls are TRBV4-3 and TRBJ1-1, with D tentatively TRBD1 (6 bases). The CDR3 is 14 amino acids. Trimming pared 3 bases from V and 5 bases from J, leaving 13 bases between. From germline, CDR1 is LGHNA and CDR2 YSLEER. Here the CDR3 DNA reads TGCGCCAGCAGCCAGAACAGGGTCTGGACTGAAGCTTTCTTT. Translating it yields CASSQNRVWTEAFF.

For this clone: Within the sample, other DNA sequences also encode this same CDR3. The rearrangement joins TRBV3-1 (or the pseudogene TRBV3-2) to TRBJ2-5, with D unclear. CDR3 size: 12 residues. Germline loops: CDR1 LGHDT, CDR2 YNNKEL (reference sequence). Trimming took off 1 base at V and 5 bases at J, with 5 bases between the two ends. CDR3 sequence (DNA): TGTGCCAGCAGCCAAGTACGGGAGACCCAGTACTTC. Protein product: CASSQVRETQYF.

The CDR3 sequence is CASLRAPGTEAFF. DNA of the CDR3: TGTGCCTCACTCCGGGCACCGGGAACTGAAGCTTTCTTT. The V gene is TRBV10-3, the J gene TRBJ1-1; D is uncertain. The CDR3 totals 13 residues. Trimming cost V 11 bases and J 5 bases, with 18 bases left between them. CDR1 is ENHRY and CDR2 is SYGVKD in the germline V gene.

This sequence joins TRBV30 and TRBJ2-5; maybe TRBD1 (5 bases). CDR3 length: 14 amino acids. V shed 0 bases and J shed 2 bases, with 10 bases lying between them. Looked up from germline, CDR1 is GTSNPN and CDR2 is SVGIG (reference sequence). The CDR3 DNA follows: TGTGCCTGGAGTGTACCCAGGGTGCAAGAGACCCAGTACTTC. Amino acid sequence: CAWSVPRVQETQYF.

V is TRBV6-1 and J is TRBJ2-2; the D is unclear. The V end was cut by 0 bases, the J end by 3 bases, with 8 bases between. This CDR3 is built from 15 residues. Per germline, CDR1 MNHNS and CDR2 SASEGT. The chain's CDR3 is CASSEAVTHTGELFF. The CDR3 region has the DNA TGTGCCAGCAGTGAAGCAGTCACCCACACCGGGGAGCTGTTTTTT.